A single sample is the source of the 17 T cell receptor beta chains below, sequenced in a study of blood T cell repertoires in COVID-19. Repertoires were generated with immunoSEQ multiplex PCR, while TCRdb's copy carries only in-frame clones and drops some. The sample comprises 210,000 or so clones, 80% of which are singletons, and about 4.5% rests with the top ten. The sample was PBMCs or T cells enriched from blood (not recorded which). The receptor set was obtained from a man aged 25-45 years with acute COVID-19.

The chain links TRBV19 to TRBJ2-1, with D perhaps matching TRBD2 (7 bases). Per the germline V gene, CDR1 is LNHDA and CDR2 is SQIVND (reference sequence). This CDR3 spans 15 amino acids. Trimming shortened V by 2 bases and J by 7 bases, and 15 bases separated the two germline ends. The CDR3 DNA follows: TGTGCCAGTAGTATATTTCAGGGGAGGGCGAATGAGCAGTTCTTC. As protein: CASSIFQGRANEQFF.

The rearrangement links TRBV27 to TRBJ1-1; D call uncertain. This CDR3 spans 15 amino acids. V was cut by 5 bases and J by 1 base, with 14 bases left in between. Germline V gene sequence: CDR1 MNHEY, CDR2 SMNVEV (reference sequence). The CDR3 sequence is CASSPTYFKNTEAFF. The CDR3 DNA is TGTGCCAGCAGTCCAACTTATTTCAAGAACACTGAAGCTTTCTTT.

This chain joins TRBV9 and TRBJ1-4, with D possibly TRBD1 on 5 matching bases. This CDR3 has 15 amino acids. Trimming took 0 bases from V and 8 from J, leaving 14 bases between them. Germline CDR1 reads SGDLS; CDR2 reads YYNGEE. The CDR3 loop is CASSVGWGVGEKLFF. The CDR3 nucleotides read TGTGCCAGCAGCGTAGGGTGGGGGGTAGGCGAAAAACTGTTTTTT.

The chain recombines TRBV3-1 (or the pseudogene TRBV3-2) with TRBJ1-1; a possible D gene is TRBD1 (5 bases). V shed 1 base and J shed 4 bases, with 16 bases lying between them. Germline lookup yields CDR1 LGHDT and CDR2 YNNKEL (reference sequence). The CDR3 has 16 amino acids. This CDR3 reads CASSQVLTGLPTEAFF. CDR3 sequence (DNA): TGTGCCAGCAGCCAAGTTTTGACGGGACTACCCACTGAAGCTTTCTTT.

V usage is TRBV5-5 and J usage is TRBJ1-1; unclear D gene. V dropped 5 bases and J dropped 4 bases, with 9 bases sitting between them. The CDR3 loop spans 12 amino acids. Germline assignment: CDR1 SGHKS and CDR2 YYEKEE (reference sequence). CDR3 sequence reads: CASSTTVTEAFF. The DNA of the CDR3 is TGTGCCAGCAGTACTACCGTCACTGAAGCTTTCTTT.

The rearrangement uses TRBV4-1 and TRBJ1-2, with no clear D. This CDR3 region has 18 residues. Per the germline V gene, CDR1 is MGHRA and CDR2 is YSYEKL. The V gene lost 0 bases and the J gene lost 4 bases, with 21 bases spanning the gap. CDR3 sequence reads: CASSQDNRGLGWSYGYTF. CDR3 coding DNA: TGCGCCAGCAGCCAAGATAATCGGGGATTGGGTTGGAGCTATGGCTACACCTTC.

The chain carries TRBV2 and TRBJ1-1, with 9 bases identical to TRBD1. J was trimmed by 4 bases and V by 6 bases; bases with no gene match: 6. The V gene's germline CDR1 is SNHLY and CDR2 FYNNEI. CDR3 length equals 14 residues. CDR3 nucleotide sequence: TGTGCCAGCAGCAGGACAGGGGAGGCCACTGAAGCTTTCTTT. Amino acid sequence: CASSRTGEATEAFF.

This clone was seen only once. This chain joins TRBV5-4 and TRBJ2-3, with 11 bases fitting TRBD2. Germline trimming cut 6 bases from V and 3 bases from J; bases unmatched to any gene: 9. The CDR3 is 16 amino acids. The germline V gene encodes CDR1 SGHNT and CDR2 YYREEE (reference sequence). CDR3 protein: CASNELAGARTDTQYF. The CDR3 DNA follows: TGTGCCAGCAATGAACTAGCGGGGGCCCGGACAGATACGCAGTATTTT.

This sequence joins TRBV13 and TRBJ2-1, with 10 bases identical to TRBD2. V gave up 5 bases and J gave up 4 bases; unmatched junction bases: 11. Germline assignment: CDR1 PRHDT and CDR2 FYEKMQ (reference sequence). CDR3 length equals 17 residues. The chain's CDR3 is CASSRRASGGMYNEQFF. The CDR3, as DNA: TGTGCCAGCAGCCGCCGAGCTAGCGGGGGAATGTACAATGAGCAGTTCTTC.

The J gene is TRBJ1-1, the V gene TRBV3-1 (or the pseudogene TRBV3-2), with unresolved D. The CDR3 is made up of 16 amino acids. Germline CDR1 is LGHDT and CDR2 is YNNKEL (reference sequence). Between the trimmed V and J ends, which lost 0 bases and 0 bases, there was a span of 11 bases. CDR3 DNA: TGTGCCAGCAGCCAAGATCTCACAGAAATGAACACTGAAGCTTTCTTT. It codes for CASSQDLTEMNTEAFF.

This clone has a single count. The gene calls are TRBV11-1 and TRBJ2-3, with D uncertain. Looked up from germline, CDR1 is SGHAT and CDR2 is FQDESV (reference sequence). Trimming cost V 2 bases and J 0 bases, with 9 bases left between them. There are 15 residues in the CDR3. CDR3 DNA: TGTGCCAGCAGCTTATTTGTCGGGAGCACAGATACGCAGTATTTT. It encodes CASSLFVGSTDTQYF. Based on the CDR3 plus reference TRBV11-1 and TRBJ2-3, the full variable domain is EAEVAQSPRYKITEKSQAVAFWCDPISGHATLYWYRQILGQGPELLVQFQDESVVDDSQLPKDRFSAERLKGVDSTLKIQPAELGDSAMYLCASSLFVGSTDTQYFGPGTRLTVL.

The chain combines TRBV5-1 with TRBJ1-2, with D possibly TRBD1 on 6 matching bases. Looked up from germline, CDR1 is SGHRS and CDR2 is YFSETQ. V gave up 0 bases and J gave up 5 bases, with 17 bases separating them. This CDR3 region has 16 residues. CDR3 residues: CASSLGTLTGAYGYTF. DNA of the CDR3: TGCGCCAGCAGCTTGGGAACCCTGACAGGAGCTTATGGCTACACCTTC.

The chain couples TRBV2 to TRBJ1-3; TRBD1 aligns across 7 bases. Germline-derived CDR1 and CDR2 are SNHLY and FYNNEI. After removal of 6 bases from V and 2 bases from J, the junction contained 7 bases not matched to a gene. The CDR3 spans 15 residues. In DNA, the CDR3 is TGTGCCAGCAGAGGTCAGGGGGTCGCTGGAAACACCATATATTTT. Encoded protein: CASRGQGVAGNTIYF.

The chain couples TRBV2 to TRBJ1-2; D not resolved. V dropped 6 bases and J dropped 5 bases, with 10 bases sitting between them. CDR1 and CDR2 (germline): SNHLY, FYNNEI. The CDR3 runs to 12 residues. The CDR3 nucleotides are TGTGCCAGCAGAGGACTGCATTATGGCTACACCTTC. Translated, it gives CASRGLHYGYTF.

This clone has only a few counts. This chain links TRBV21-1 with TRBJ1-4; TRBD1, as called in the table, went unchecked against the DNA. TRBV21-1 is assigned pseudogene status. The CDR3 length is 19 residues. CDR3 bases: TGTGCCAGCAGCTCTCACATGTGCCCTCCGGGACAGGGATACGAAAAACTGTTTTTT. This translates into CASSSHMCPPGQGYEKLFF.

The CDR3 here is CASSLGFMNTEAFF. As DNA, the CDR3 is TGTGCCAGCAGCTTAGGGTTCATGAACACTGAAGCTTTCTTT. The chain joins TRBV13 to TRBJ1-1; D is unclear. The CDR3 totals 14 residues. Germline values: CDR1 PRHDT, CDR2 FYEKMQ (reference sequence). V lost 0 bases, J lost 0 bases, and 5 bases lay in between.

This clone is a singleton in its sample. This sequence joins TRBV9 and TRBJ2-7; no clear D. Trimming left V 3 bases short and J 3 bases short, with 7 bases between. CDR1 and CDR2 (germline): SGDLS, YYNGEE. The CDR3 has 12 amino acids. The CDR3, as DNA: TGTGCCAGCAGCGGACCGGGCTACGAGCAGTACTTC. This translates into CASSGPGYEQYF.